This T cell receptor beta chain was recovered during a study of blood T cell repertoires in COVID-19. Study overall: Material from acute and convalescent COVID-19 was sourced from the United States, Italy and Spain. In each case, the material was cDNA or gDNA derived from T cells, B-cell-depleted T cells, or PBMCs.

Repertoires were generated with immunoSEQ multiplex PCR, while TCRdb's copy carries only in-frame clones and drops some. This repertoire shows 56,000 or so clones, roughly 88% found once; its top ten account for 18%. In germline, CDR1 is SGDLS, CDR2 YYNGEE. The CDR3 contains 14 residues. V gave up 0 bases and J gave up 2 bases, with 7 bases separating them. The receptor was isolated from a woman of 80 years or more with active COVID-19. The V and J genes are TRBV9 and TRBJ2-3; the D is unclear. The sequenced sample consisted of peripheral blood. CDR3 DNA: TGTGCCAGCAGCGTAGGGCAGGCCACAGATACGCAGTATTTT. Translated: CASSVGQATDTQYF.